This TCR beta chain was identified in a study of post-analysis software for immune sequencing data. Whole-study findings and limits: Compared with controls, patients had more of about five TRBV segments, including TRBV5-6, TRBV5-1 and TRBV20-1. Versus controls, multiple sclerosis patients showed significantly lower diversity (normalized Chao1).

As concerns this clonotype: Its antigen is still unknown.

Sequencing libraries made from TCR beta cDNA carried unique molecular identifiers. Each CDR3 protein gets one entry after TCRdb re-called the PCR reads with MiXCR. The sample yields over 150,000 distinct CDR3 sequences, 30% seen once. The CDR3 spans 13 residues. The germline gives CDR1 SGHRS, CDR2 YFSETQ. V was shortened by 0 bases and J by 8 bases, with 8 bases between the two germline ends. The V call is TRBV5-1, the J call TRBJ1-4; D uncertain. Sequenced: blood. The receptor was derived from a girl aged 5-17 years with multiple sclerosis. The CDR3 coding sequence is TGCGCCAGCAGCTTGGGGCCGGGGGAAAAACTGTTTTTT. Encoded protein: CASSLGPGEKLFF.